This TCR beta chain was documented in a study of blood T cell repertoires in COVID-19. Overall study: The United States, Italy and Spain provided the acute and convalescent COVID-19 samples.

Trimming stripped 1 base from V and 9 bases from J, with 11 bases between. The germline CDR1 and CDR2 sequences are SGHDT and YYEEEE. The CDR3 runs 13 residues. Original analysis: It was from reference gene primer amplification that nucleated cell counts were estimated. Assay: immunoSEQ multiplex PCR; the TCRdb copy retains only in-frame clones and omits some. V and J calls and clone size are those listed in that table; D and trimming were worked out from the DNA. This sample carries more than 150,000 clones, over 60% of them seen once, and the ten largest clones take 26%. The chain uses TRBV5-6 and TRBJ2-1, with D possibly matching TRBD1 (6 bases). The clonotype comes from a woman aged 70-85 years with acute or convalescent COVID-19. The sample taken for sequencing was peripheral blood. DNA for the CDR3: TGTGCCAGCAGCTTGACAGGGTCGAGTGAGCAGTTCTTC. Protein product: CASSLTGSSEQFF.